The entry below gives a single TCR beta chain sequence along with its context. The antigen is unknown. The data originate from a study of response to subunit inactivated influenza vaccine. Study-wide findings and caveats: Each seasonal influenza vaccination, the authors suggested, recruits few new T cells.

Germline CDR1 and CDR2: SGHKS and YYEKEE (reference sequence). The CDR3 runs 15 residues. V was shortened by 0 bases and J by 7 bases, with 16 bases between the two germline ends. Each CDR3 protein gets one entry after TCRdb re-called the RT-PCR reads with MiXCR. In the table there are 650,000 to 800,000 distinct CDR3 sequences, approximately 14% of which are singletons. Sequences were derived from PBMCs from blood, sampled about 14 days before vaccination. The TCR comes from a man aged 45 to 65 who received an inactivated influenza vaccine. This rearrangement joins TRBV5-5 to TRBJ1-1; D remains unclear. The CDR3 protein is CASSLETIKRGEAFF. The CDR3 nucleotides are TGTGCCAGCAGCTTGGAAACCATTAAACGAGGTGAAGCTTTCTTT.